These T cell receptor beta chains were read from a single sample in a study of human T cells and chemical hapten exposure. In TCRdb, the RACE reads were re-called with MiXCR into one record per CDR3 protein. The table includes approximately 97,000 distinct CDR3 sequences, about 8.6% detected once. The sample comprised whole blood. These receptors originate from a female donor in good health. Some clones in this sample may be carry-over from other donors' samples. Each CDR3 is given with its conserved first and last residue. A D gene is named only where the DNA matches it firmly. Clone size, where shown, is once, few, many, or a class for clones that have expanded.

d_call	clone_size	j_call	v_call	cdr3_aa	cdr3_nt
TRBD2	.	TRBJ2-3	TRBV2	CASSVSGGSTDTQYF	TGTGCCAGCAGTGTGAGCGGGGGGAGCACAGATACGCAGTATTTT
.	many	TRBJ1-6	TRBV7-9	CASSIQGNNSPLHF	TGTGCCAGTTCTATCCAGGGTAATAATTCACCCCTCCACTTT
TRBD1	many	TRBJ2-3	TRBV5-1	CASSETGAFDTQYF	TGCGCCAGCAGCGAGACAGGGGCCTTCGATACGCAGTATTTT
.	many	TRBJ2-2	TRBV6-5	CASSYSGRLLNTGELFF	TGTGCCAGCAGTTACTCCGGCAGACTACTAAACACCGGGGAGCTGTTTTTT
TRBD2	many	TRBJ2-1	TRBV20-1	CSARGTSGAYNEQFF	TGCAGTGCTAGAGGGACTAGCGGGGCCTACAATGAGCAGTTCTTC
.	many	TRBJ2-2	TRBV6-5	CASSYVSGVGELFF	TGTGCCAGCAGTTACGTGTCAGGGGTCGGGGAGCTGTTTTTT
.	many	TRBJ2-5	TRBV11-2	CASSLAPQETQYF	TGTGCCAGCAGCTTAGCGCCACAAGAGACCCAGTACTTC
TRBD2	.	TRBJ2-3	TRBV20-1	CSASPLAGVDTDTQYF	TGCAGTGCTAGCCCTCTGGCGGGAGTTGACACAGATACGCAGTATTTT
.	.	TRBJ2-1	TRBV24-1	CATSDRSGVYNEQFF	TGTGCCACCAGTGATCGGTCAGGGGTTTACAATGAGCAGTTCTTC
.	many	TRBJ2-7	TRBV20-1	CSVLPIRGTPSYEQYF	TGCAGTGTCTTACCTATAAGGGGGACACCCAGTTACGAGCAGTACTTC
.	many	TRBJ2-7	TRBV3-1	CASSPQLKTGAEYF	TGTGCCAGCAGCCCACAACTAAAGACGGGTGCGGAGTACTTC
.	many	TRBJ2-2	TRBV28	CASNFGLAISGELFF	TGTGCCAGCAATTTTGGGCTAGCGATTTCTGGGGAGCTGTTTTTT
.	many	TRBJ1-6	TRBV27	CASSTYYRDGNSPLHF	TGTGCCAGCAGTACCTACTACAGGGATGGCAATTCACCCCTCCACTTT
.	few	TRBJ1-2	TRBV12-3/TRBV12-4	CASSPSMVLFRGYTF	TGTGCCAGCAGTCCCTCCATGGTCCTGTTTAGGGGCTACACCTTC
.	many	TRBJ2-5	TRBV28	CASSQGLTGRGSQETQYF	TGTGCCAGCAGTCAGGGGCTGACAGGAAGGGGCAGCCAAGAGACCCAGTACTTC
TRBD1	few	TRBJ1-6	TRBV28	CASSPRQGENSPLHF	TGTGCCAGCAGTCCTCGACAGGGGGAGAATTCACCCCTCCACTTT
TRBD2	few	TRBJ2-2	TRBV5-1	CASSLTSGRGNTGELFF	TGCGCCAGCAGCTTGACAAGCGGGAGGGGAAACACCGGGGAGCTGTTTTTT
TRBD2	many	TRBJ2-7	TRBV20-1	CSAIMSGGNYEQYF	TGCAGTGCTATTATGAGCGGGGGTAACTACGAGCAGTACTTC
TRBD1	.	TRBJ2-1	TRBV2	CASSVLPGQGLIENEQFF	TGTGCCAGCAGTGTTCTCCCGGGACAGGGATTGATAGAGAATGAGCAGTTCTTC
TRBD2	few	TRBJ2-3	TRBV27	CASSHINRLAGDTQYF	TGTGCCAGCAGCCACATAAATAGACTAGCCGGGGATACGCAGTATTTT
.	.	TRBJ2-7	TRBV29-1	CSVEKGTAASSYEQYF	TGCAGCGTTGAAAAAGGGACCGCCGCGAGCTCCTACGAGCAGTACTTC
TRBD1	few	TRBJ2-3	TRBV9	CASSPSTGTTDTQYF	TGTGCCAGCAGTCCTTCGACAGGGACCACAGATACGCAGTATTTT
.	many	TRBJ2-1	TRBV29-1	CSVGWAHNEQFF	TGCAGCGTTGGGTGGGCGCACAATGAGCAGTTCTTC
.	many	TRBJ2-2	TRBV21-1	CASSTGPDRGRGGGELFF	TGTGCCAGCAGCACAGGACCCGACAGGGGGCGAGGTGGCGGGGAGCTGTTTTTT
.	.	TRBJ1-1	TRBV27	CASSLQDRIAEAFF	TGTGCCAGCAGTTTACAAGACAGGATCGCTGAAGCTTTCTTT
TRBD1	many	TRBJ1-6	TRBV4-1	CASSQVIHGTGASPLHF	TGCGCCAGCAGCCAAGTTATCCATGGGACAGGGGCTTCACCCCTCCACTTT
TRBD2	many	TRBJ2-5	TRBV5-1	CASSLGGSGRETQYF	TGCGCCAGCAGCTTGGGGGGTAGCGGGAGAGAGACCCAGTACTTC
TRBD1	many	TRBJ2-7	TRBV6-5	CASRGPGTGVFEQYF	TGTGCCAGCAGGGGACCCGGGACAGGGGTATTCGAGCAGTACTTC
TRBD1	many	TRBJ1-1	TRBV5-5	CASSPGQGLNTEAFF	TGTGCCAGCAGCCCCGGACAGGGGTTGAACACTGAAGCTTTCTTT